This is a list of T cell receptor beta chains from one sample in a study of T cell repertoires in cytomegalovirus infection. TCRdb re-analysed the reads in MiXCR, keeping a single row per CDR3 protein. This sample carries around 900,000 distinct CDR3 sequences, less than 40% of them seen once, and the ten largest clones take over 12%. No antigens are known for them. The sample consisted of cultured CD8+ T cells from PBMCs, taken from culture after CMV antigen stimulation. The receptor source for this set is a human donor in good health (CMV status not recorded). Some clones in this sample may be carry-over from other donors' samples. CDR3s include the opening cysteine and the closing phenylalanine or tryptophan. The D gene is left open where the match is weak. Rows give clone size only sometimes, using once, few, many, or a class for an expanded clone.

clone_size,d_call,v_call,j_call,cdr3_nt,cdr3_aa
.,.,TRBV6-1,TRBJ1-5,TGTGCCAGCAGTGATCCCGCGGGAGAGTTGGATCAGCCCCAGCATTTT,CASSDPAGELDQPQHF
few,TRBD1,TRBV7-6,TRBJ2-7,TGTGCCAACAGCTCCGGGACAGGCTCCTACGAGCAGTACTTC,CANSSGTGSYEQYF
.,TRBD2,TRBV7-9,TRBJ2-3,TGTGCCAGCAGCTTAGGGAGCTTCCTAGCGGCCGCCACAGATACGCAGTATTTT,CASSLGSFLAAATDTQYF
many,.,TRBV6-1,TRBJ1-5,TGTGCCAGCAGTGAAGCCTGGACCCCTAACCGGCCCCAGCATTTT,CASSEAWTPNRPQHF
few,.,TRBV11-2,TRBJ2-3,TGTGCCAGCAGCTTACGATCTAGCCCAGATACGCAGTATTTT,CASSLRSSPDTQYF
few,.,TRBV6-5,TRBJ2-1,TGTGCCAGCAGATCCGGGACACTCTCCTACAATGAGCAGTTCTTC,CASRSGTLSYNEQFF
.,.,TRBV7-3,TRBJ2-2,TGTGCCAGCAGCTCTCCGGACAAGGGACTCCTGACCGGGGAGCTGTTTTTT,CASSSPDKGLLTGELFF
.,.,TRBV7-6,TRBJ1-1,TGTGCCAGCAGCTTAGGGGAATTCATAAACACTGAAGCTTTCTTT,CASSLGEFINTEAFF
many,.,TRBV12-3/TRBV12-4,TRBJ1-5,TGTGCCAGCAGTTTTGGGGGGTATAGCAATCAGCCCCAGCATTTT,CASSFGGYSNQPQHF
few,.,TRBV6-1,TRBJ2-7,TGTGCCAGCAGTCTCATAACCGAGTTGGGGACGGGGCAGTACTTC,CASSLITELGTGQYF
.,TRBD2,TRBV7-2,TRBJ2-3,TGTGCCAGCAGCCCGGGACTAGCGGGGTGGACAGATACGCAGTATTTT,CASSPGLAGWTDTQYF
once,.,TRBV5-3,TRBJ1-2,TGTGCCAGCGTCGAGGGGACCGATGGCTACACCTTC,CASVEGTDGYTF
many,TRBD2,TRBV20-1,TRBJ2-1,TGCAGTGCTAGTCCGGTAGCGGGGGGCCCCTGGGTTGAGCAGTTCTTC,CSASPVAGGPWVEQFF
.,.,TRBV5-6,TRBJ2-2,TGTGCCAGCAGCTTGGGGGGAATCCTCACCGGGGAGCTGTTTTTT,CASSLGGILTGELFF
once,TRBD1,TRBV4-1,TRBJ2-1,TGCGCCAGCAGCCAAAGGGGACAGGCGGGGAATGAGCAGTTCTTC,CASSQRGQAGNEQFF
many,.,TRBV7-6,TRBJ2-7,TGTGCCAGCAGCCCGGACATTCAATCATACGAGCAGTACTTC,CASSPDIQSYEQYF
.,TRBD2,TRBV7-6,TRBJ2-3,TGTGCCAGCAGCAATAGCGGGGGGGCTAGCACAGATACGCAGTATTTT,CASSNSGGASTDTQYF
.,.,TRBV19,TRBJ1-6,TGTGCCACGCGACCAAGCTCCTATAATTCACCCCTCCACTTT,CATRPSSYNSPLHF
few,.,TRBV6-2/TRBV6-3,TRBJ2-1,TGTGCCAGCATTCCAGGGCGGAGCTCCTACAATGAGCAGTTCTTC,CASIPGRSSYNEQFF
.,TRBD1,TRBV10-3,TRBJ1-1,TGTGCCATCAGAGAAAAGACAGGGCTTTTCACTGAAGCTTTCTTT,CAIREKTGLFTEAFF
many,.,TRBV7-2,TRBJ2-3,TGTGCCAGCGCGTGGGGGGTCGGAACAGATACGCAGTATTTT,CASAWGVGTDTQYF
.,.,TRBV4-1,TRBJ2-7,TGCGCCAGCAGCCAAGAAGGCCAGGGGCCTTGGGAGCAGTACTTC,CASSQEGQGPWEQYF
.,.,TRBV7-6,TRBJ1-5,TGTGCCAGCAGCCGAACGGAGGGACTTGGGCAGCCCCAGCATTTT,CASSRTEGLGQPQHF
.,.,TRBV7-4,TRBJ1-1,TGTGCCAGCAGACCCTCCGACGGGAACACTGAAGCTTTCTTT,CASRPSDGNTEAFF
once,.,TRBV19,TRBJ1-2,TGTGCCAGTAACACAATTCAACAGGGCTCCTACCCGGCTAACTATGGCTACACCTTC,CASNTIQQGSYPANYGYTF
.,TRBD2,TRBV13,TRBJ2-3,TGTGCCAGCAGCTCAAGGACTAGCCTCACAGATACGCAGTATTTT,CASSSRTSLTDTQYF
few,TRBD1,TRBV7-9,TRBJ1-2,TGTGCCAGCAGCGGGACAGGGGATGACTATGGCTACACCTTC,CASSGTGDDYGYTF
.,.,TRBV12-3/TRBV12-4,TRBJ2-3,TGTGCCAGCAGTTTTAGTACAGCCGATTCGAGCACGAGCACAGATACGCAGTATTTT,CASSFSTADSSTSTDTQYF
few,.,TRBV6-1,TRBJ1-5,TGTGCCACCTCGTCCATAGGGAGCAATCAGCCCCAGCATTTT,CATSSIGSNQPQHF
.,.,TRBV6-5,TRBJ1-3,TGTGTCAGCAGTCTGGGCGGGGGCTCTGGAAACACCATATATTTT,CVSSLGGGSGNTIYF
.,.,TRBV18,TRBJ2-1,TGTGCCAGCTCAGCAATTACAGCGTACAATGAGCAGTTCTTC,CASSAITAYNEQFF
.,.,TRBV19,TRBJ2-1,TGTGCCACCTGCCAGGGGGGGGACTACAATGAGCAGTTCTTC,CATCQGGDYNEQFF
.,.,TRBV6-5,TRBJ1-2,TGTGCCAGCAGTTACGGGCAGGGAGGCGCCTATGGCTACACCTTC,CASSYGQGGAYGYTF
.,.,TRBV6-6,TRBJ2-5,TGTGCCAGCAGTGAGATGAGGGCCCTCCTTTCAAAAGAGCCCCAGTACTTC,CASSEMRALLSKEPQYF
few,.,TRBV4-1,TRBJ2-1,TGCGCCAGCAGCCAAGAAGGGAACTCCTACAATGAGCAGTTCTTC,CASSQEGNSYNEQFF
.,.,TRBV14,TRBJ2-1,TGTGCCAGCAGCCAAGATGTGATAGCGGCGAACAATGAGCAGTTCTTC,CASSQDVIAANNEQFF
few,TRBD1,TRBV10-3,TRBJ2-6,TGTGCCACCCCGGGACAGGGGTACTCTGGGGCCAACGTCCTGACTTTC,CATPGQGYSGANVLTF
.,TRBD1,TRBV2,TRBJ1-2,TGTGCCAGCAGTGAGGGACAGGGAATATTCGTCGGCTACACCTTC,CASSEGQGIFVGYTF
once,TRBD2,TRBV2,TRBJ2-1,TGTGCCAGCAGGGCTACTAGCGGTCGAGATGAGCAGTTCTTC,CASRATSGRDEQFF
few,.,TRBV9,TRBJ2-3,TGTGCCAGCAGCCCCCGAAGGGGGCGGGACGGTACAGATACGCAGTATTTT,CASSPRRGRDGTDTQYF
few,.,TRBV7-9,TRBJ2-5,TGTGCCAGCAGCTTAGTGAATAACCGGGAGACCCAGTACTTC,CASSLVNNRETQYF
.,.,TRBV14,TRBJ2-1,TGTGTCAGCAGCCAAGTAACCTTTGCCTCCTACAATGAGCAGTTCTTC,CVSSQVTFASYNEQFF
.,.,TRBV28,TRBJ1-6,TGTGCCAGCAGTTTCGAGACAACCCCTTTAATTCTCCACTTT,CASSFETTPLILHF
.,.,TRBV7-2,TRBJ2-3,TGTGCCAGCAGCCTATCTATAGGGTCAGATACGCAGTATTTT,CASSLSIGSDTQYF
few,TRBD2,TRBV6-1,TRBJ2-7,TGTGCCAGCAGTGAAAGCGCTAGCGGGGCCTACGAGCAGTACTTC,CASSESASGAYEQYF
few,.,TRBV6-5,TRBJ1-2,TGTGCCAGCAGCGATTTACCCGCGACTAACTATGGCTACACCTTC,CASSDLPATNYGYTF
.,TRBD1,TRBV7-9,TRBJ2-7,TGTGTCAGCAGCTTATACCCCCCCCTCGACAGGGGGCTCTACGAGCAGTACTTC,CVSSLYPPLDRGLYEQYF
few,TRBD2,TRBV7-6,TRBJ2-1,TGTGCCAGCAGCTTCGGGGGGGTCGATGAGCAGTTCTTC,CASSFGGVDEQFF
.,.,TRBV12-5,TRBJ2-1,TGTGCTAGTGGTTTGTGGGGCAGGGTGGGTGAGCAGTTCTTC,CASGLWGRVGEQFF
.,.,TRBV20-1,TRBJ2-1,TGCAGTGCTGGGCGGGGGCCCAACAATGAGCAGTTCTTC,CSAGRGPNNEQFF
.,.,TRBV6-6,TRBJ2-2,TGTGCCAGCAGGGCCTCGGATGGACCCGAGCTGTTTTTT,CASRASDGPELFF
few,TRBD1,TRBV27,TRBJ2-1,TGTGCCAGCAGTTTACCCGGGACAGGGGGTGAGCAGTTCTTC,CASSLPGTGGEQFF
.,TRBD1,TRBV7-9,TRBJ1-1,TGTGCCAGCACCAGGGGGACGAACACTGAAGCTTTCTTT,CASTRGTNTEAFF